A single sample is the source of the 20 T cell receptor beta chains below, sequenced in a study of shared clonotypes between healthy human individuals. Naive CD8 populations comprised CD45RO-negative cells positively selected for CCR7, excluding terminally differentiated effector memory CD45RA+ cells. TCRdb's copy holds only in-frame clones and misses some; the assay was immunoSEQ multiplex PCR. Altogether under 1 million clones are present, 80% to 95% being singletons, with the ten largest covering 24%. The specimen was naive CD8+ T cells sorted from blood. These receptors all come from a man aged 25 to 40 in good health.

The chain employs TRBV28 and TRBJ1-1; D gene unclear. Per germline, CDR1 MDHEN and CDR2 SYDVKM. V was pared by 3 bases and J by 0 bases, with 23 bases between. The CDR3 extends over 19 amino acids. The CDR3 DNA follows: TGTGCCAGCAGTTTGGACCCGGTACTGGCAGGACGGATGAACACTGAAGCTTTCTTT. It encodes CASSLDPVLAGRMNTEAFF.

J is TRBJ1-2 and V is TRBV6-5; TRBD1 is a possible D gene (6 bases). The germline V and J ends were trimmed by 6 bases and 5 bases, with 19 bases remaining between them. CDR3 length: 15 residues. Per the germline V gene, CDR1 is MNHEY and CDR2 is SVGAGI. The CDR3 is CASSPTLGTIYGYTF. The CDR3 nucleotides are TGTGCCAGCAGCCCGACCCTCGGGACAATTTATGGCTACACCTTC.

This clone is a singleton in its sample. The chain carries TRBV9 and TRBJ2-5; possible D gene TRBD2, 7 bases. The CDR3 is 16 amino acids. Trimming pared 4 bases from V and 1 base from J, leaving 17 bases between. Looked up from germline, CDR1 is SGDLS and CDR2 is YYNGEE. CDR3 protein: CASSPHGGAAQETQYF. The DNA of the CDR3 is TGTGCCAGCAGCCCTCATGGGGGGGCAGCCCAAGAGACCCAGTACTTC.

The V gene is TRBV7-8, the J gene TRBJ2-1, with D uncertain. In germline, CDR1 is SGHVS, CDR2 FQNEAQ. V dropped 5 bases and J dropped 6 bases, with 5 bases sitting between them. The CDR3 has 11 residues. The CDR3 DNA is TGTGCCAGCAGCCTCGGCAATGAGCAGTTCTTC. Amino acids: CASSLGNEQFF.

V is TRBV7-8 and J is TRBJ1-4; D uncertain. The CDR3 is made up of 15 amino acids. Trimming took 5 bases from V and 8 from J, leaving 18 bases between them. In germline, CDR1 is SGHVS, CDR2 FQNEAQ. This CDR3 reads CASSAFNPDKEKLFF. DNA of the CDR3: TGTGCCAGCAGCGCCTTTAATCCGGATAAAGAAAAACTGTTTTTT.

The chain recombines TRBV27 with TRBJ1-4; D is unresolved. This CDR3 has 15 amino acids. Germline CDR1 reads MNHEY; CDR2 reads SMNVEV (reference sequence). Trimming cost V 0 bases and J 0 bases, with 5 bases left between them. The CDR3, as DNA: TGTGCCAGCAGTTTATCGACTGCAACTAATGAAAAACTGTTTTTT. It is translated as CASSLSTATNEKLFF.

The chain has TRBV19 and TRBJ2-1, with 8 bases matching TRBD1. Germline V gene data show CDR1 as LNHDA and CDR2 as SQIVND (reference sequence). There are 13 residues in the CDR3. V lost 7 bases and J lost 10; bases outside the gene matches: 9. CDR3: CASTPGSGGEQFF. CDR3 DNA sequence: TGTGCCAGTACCCCAGGGTCAGGGGGCGAGCAGTTCTTC.

The genes are TRBV10-3 and TRBJ1-1; perhaps TRBD1 as D (5 bases). CDR1 and CDR2 (germline): ENHRY, SYGVKD. The CDR3 runs to 12 residues. V was clipped by 10 bases and J by 4 bases, with 13 bases between them. The DNA for the CDR3 is TGTGCCACTATCGGGGCGGGCACTGAAGCTTTCTTT. This translates into CATIGAGTEAFF.

The V and J genes are TRBV4-3 and TRBJ2-7; 11 bases agree with TRBD2. V lost 2 bases to trimming and J lost 5 bases; unmatched junction nucleotides: 5. CDR3 length equals 15 residues. Germline V gene sequence: CDR1 LGHNA, CDR2 YSLEER. CDR3 sequence: CASSQLAGGRDEQYF. The CDR3 coding sequence is TGCGCCAGCAGCCAACTAGCGGGAGGTAGGGACGAGCAGTACTTC.

DNA of the CDR3: TGTGCCAGCACCCTTGCAGGGGGCGATGGTGAAAAACTGTTTTTT. It translates to CASTLAGGDGEKLFF. The V call is TRBV7-9, the J call TRBJ1-4, with 8 bases lining up with TRBD1. Germline loops: CDR1 SEHNR, CDR2 FQNEAQ (reference sequence). This CDR3 is 15 amino acids long. V trimming: 7 bases; J trimming: 7 bases; junction bases outside the gene matches: 11.

The V gene is TRBV2, the J gene TRBJ1-2, with D possibly matching TRBD1 (5 bases). The germline V gene has CDR1 SNHLY and CDR2 FYNNEI. The CDR3 runs 14 residues. Trimming left V 5 bases short and J 2 bases short, with 12 bases between. CDR3 amino acids: CASSPLGRNYGYTF. The CDR3, as DNA: TGTGCCAGCAGTCCACTGGGACGGAACTATGGCTACACCTTC.

The gene calls are TRBV6-5 and TRBJ2-7; TRBD1 agrees at 7 bases. V gave up 6 bases and J gave up 0 bases; unmatched junction bases: 8. The CDR3 covers 15 residues. Germline V CDR1 and CDR2: MNHEY, SVGAGI. CDR3 region: CASRDIRDSSYEQYF. For the CDR3, the DNA is TGTGCCAGCAGAGATATCCGGGACAGCTCCTACGAGCAGTACTTC.

This clone has only one observation. The V and J genes are TRBV7-9 and TRBJ1-4; no reliable D call. Looked up from germline, CDR1 is SEHNR and CDR2 is FQNEAQ (reference sequence). The length of the CDR3 is 13 residues. Trimming removed 1 base from V and 5 bases from J, with 5 bases in between. The CDR3 protein is CASSLEGNEKLFF. The CDR3 DNA sequence: TGTGCCAGCAGCTTAGAGGGAAATGAAAAACTGTTTTTT.

The V and J genes are TRBV5-8 and TRBJ2-7, with 9 bases matching TRBD2. This CDR3 spans 14 amino acids. CDR1 SGHTS and CDR2 YDEGEE come from the germline V gene. V gave up 3 bases and J gave up 2 bases; unmatched junction bases: 3. The CDR3 sequence is CASSSRLAAYEQYF. The CDR3 DNA sequence: TGTGCCAGCAGCTCGAGACTAGCGGCCTACGAGCAGTACTTC.

The chain has TRBV5-4 and TRBJ2-2; D gene uncertain. V was clipped by 4 bases and J by 3 bases, with 10 bases between them. This CDR3 has 14 amino acids. Germline CDR1 and CDR2: SGHNT and YYREEE (reference sequence). The CDR3 DNA reads as TGTGCCAGCAGCACGGGCTCAGACACCGGGGAGCTGTTTTTT. Encoded protein: CASSTGSDTGELFF.

The gene calls are TRBV6-1 and TRBJ2-4, with 10 bases that match TRBD1. The CDR3 covers 14 residues. Germline V CDR1 and CDR2: MNHNS, SASEGT. V shed 6 bases, J shed 6 bases, and the junction held 5 bases outside the gene matches. In DNA form, the CDR3 reads TGTGCCAGCAGAGAGACAGGGGGCGCAAACATTCAGTACTTC. Protein sequence: CASRETGGANIQYF.

The chain has TRBV7-9 and TRBJ2-7; D possibly corresponds to TRBD2 (5 bases). V was shortened by 5 bases and J by 1 base, with 18 bases between the two germline ends. The germline V gene encodes CDR1 SEHNR and CDR2 FQNEAQ (reference sequence). The CDR3 has 16 amino acids. CDR3: CASSLPTSTKSYEQYF. The CDR3 nucleotides read TGTGCCAGCAGCCTCCCCACTAGTACGAAATCCTACGAGCAGTACTTC.

For this clone: The identical CDR3 is also encoded by other nucleotide sequences in the sample. The CDR3 coding sequence is TGTGCCAGCAGTGATGGCTACGAGCAGTACTTC. This gives the protein CASSDGYEQYF. The V gene is TRBV2, the J gene TRBJ2-7, with no clear D. CDR1 is SNHLY and CDR2 is FYNNEI in the germline V gene. CDR3 size: 11 residues. Trimming removed 3 bases from V and 3 bases from J, with 3 bases in between.

The chain recombines TRBV29-1 with TRBJ2-2; D ambiguous. The CDR3 runs 13 residues. Trimming left V 3 bases short and J 3 bases short, with 8 bases between. CDR1 and CDR2 (germline): SQVTM, ANQGSEA. CDR3 bases: TGCAGCGTTGAGGACGGCTACACCGGGGAGCTGTTTTTT. Translating it yields CSVEDGYTGELFF.

V gene TRBV6-4 combines with J gene TRBJ2-1; TRBD1 aligns across 8 bases. V lost 4 bases and J lost 8; bases outside the gene matches: 13. The CDR3 has 16 residues. Germline V CDR1 and CDR2: MRHNA, SNTAGT. CDR3: CASSALRTGKVDEQFF. The CDR3 nucleotides are TGTGCCAGCAGTGCTCTTCGGACAGGGAAAGTCGATGAGCAGTTCTTC.